The 27 T cell receptor beta chains below were found in one sample sequenced in a study of T cells in Graves' hyperthyroidism and ophthalmopathy. Amplification targeted TCR beta CDR3 regions from RNA transcripts. During a first-round RT-PCR of the TCR CDR3, the HTBI primer set was used. Using its own MiXCR run on the multiplex PCR reads, TCRdb lists one record per CDR3 protein. The data contain about 380,000 distinct CDR3 sequences, about 14% of them singletons. Sequences were obtained from blood. The receptors shown here come from a woman in her 30s with Graves' ophthalmopathy.

This clonotype was seen many times. The chain couples TRBV3-1 to TRBJ2-3; D could derive from TRBD1 or TRBD2 (6 bases each). Germline V gene sequence: CDR1 LGHDT, CDR2 YNNKEL (reference sequence). CDR3 length equals 18 residues. V was trimmed by 0 bases and J by 2 bases, leaving 18 bases between them. In DNA, the CDR3 is TGTGCCAGCAGCCAAGATACTCGGGGGCTAATAAACACAGATACGCAGTATTTT. Amino acids: CASSQDTRGLINTDTQYF.

V and J are TRBV4-1 and TRBJ2-1; D remains unclear. Trimming took 1 base from V and 10 from J, leaving 11 bases between them. The germline V gene encodes CDR1 MGHRA and CDR2 YSYEKL. This CDR3 contains 13 residues. The CDR3 loop reads CASSQGAQREQFF. In nucleotides, the CDR3 is TGCGCCAGCAGCCAAGGGGCCCAAAGGGAGCAGTTCTTC.

This clonotype appeared many times. This sequence joins TRBV20-1 and TRBJ2-3; D gene uncertain. V lost 3 bases, J lost 8 bases, and 27 bases lay in between. The germline V gene encodes CDR1 DFQATT and CDR2 SNEGSKA (reference sequence). CDR3 length: 17 amino acids. Here the CDR3 DNA reads TGCAGTGCTAGCCTGGTTCCGTCGGTGGCTTCCCTCAGTACGCAGTATTTT. Protein: CSASLVPSVASLSTQYF.

This clonotype was seen at least ten times. This rearrangement joins TRBV12-5 to TRBJ2-3; 8 positions agree with TRBD2. The junction had 5 bases not matched to a gene; V was cut back by 6 bases and J by 6 bases. The CDR3 length is 13 residues. The germline V gene has CDR1 LGHNT and CDR2 FRNRAP. The CDR3: CASGPGGADTQYF. The CDR3 DNA reads TGTGCTAGTGGCCCCGGGGGGGCGGATACGCAGTATTTT.

This CDR3 reads CASSPVGRERDTQYF. The CDR3 region has the DNA TGTGCCAGCAGCCCTGTAGGCAGGGAGAGAGATACGCAGTATTTT. The chain combines TRBV7-9 with TRBJ2-3; TRBD1 or TRBD2 may be the D gene (5 bases each). This CDR3 has 15 residues. V shed 5 bases and J shed 5 bases, with 17 bases lying between them. Germline V lookup: CDR1 SEHNR, CDR2 FQNEAQ (reference sequence).

This clonotype showed up just a few times. The chain's CDR3 is CSVTQGVGGYTF. The CDR3 DNA reads TGCAGCGTTACCCAGGGGGTCGGAGGCTACACCTTC. The chain carries TRBV29-1 and TRBJ1-2, with 7 bases identical to TRBD1. CDR1 is SQVTM and CDR2 is ANQGSEA in the germline V gene. The trim removed 5 bases at V and 8 bases at J, leaving 8 bases unmatched. The length of the CDR3 is 12 residues. Based on the CDR3 plus reference TRBV29-1 and TRBJ1-2, the full variable domain is SAVISQKPSRDICQRGTSLTIQCQVDSQVTMMFWYRQQPGQSLTLIATANQGSEATYESGFVIDKFPISRPNLTFSTLTVSNMSPEDSSIYLCSVTQGVGGYTFGSGTRLTVV.

The CDR3 nucleotides read TGTGCCAGCAGTCGGGGAGACAGGGTTCAGTACTTC. It yields the protein CASSRGDRVQYF. The genes are TRBV27 and TRBJ2-5; the match to TRBD1 covers 7 bases. Per the germline V gene, CDR1 is MNHEY and CDR2 is SMNVEV (reference sequence). The CDR3 length is 12 residues. The trim removed 5 bases at V and 11 bases at J, leaving 8 bases unmatched.

V usage is TRBV19 and J usage is TRBJ1-5; 7 bases agree with TRBD1. The germline CDR1 and CDR2 sequences are LNHDA and SQIVND (reference sequence). The CDR3 has 13 residues. The V gene end was trimmed by 5 bases and the J gene end by 6 bases; junction bases not matched to a gene: 4. The CDR3 reads CASSGTVVQPQHF. In DNA form, the CDR3 reads TGTGCCAGTAGTGGGACAGTCGTTCAGCCCCAGCATTTT.

This clonotype was observed at least ten times. CDR3 coding DNA: TGTGCCAGCGGAACTAGCGGGGGGGTCGGGGAGCTGTTTTTT. Protein sequence: CASGTSGGVGELFF. The V call is TRBV2, the J call TRBJ2-2; 13 nucleotides agree with TRBD2. The length of the CDR3 is 14 residues. J gave up 7 bases and V 8 bases, and 4 bases lay outside the gene matches. CDR1 and CDR2 (germline): SNHLY, FYNNEI.

This clonotype was recorded many times. The rearrangement joins TRBV6-6 to TRBJ1-2, with a weak D call TRBD1 (5 bases). The CDR3 length is 14 residues. V lost 2 bases and J lost 4, with 11 bases in between. From germline, CDR1 is MNHNY and CDR2 SVGAGI (reference sequence). CDR3 nucleotides: TGTGCCAGCAGTTACGCAGGGTTAGGCTATGGCTACACCTTC. Its protein product is CASSYAGLGYGYTF.

A word on this clonotype: Germline is not matched at one junction end, which may reflect a read error. The V gene is TRBV7-2, the J gene TRBJ2-2; perhaps TRBD1 as D (6 bases). The germline V gene encodes CDR1 SGHTA and CDR2 FQGNSA. The CDR3 length is 18 residues. Written as DNA, the CDR3 is TGTGCCAGCAACTTAGACCCCCAACAGGGACGGAACACCGGGGAGCTGTTTTTT. Translated, it gives CASNLDPQQGRNTGELFF.

The chain combines TRBV11-2 with TRBJ2-7; D unclear. The CDR3 is 14 residues long. Germline V gene sequence: CDR1 SGHAT, CDR2 FQNNGV. V lost 2 bases, J lost 6 bases, and 14 bases lay in between. CDR3 sequence reads: CASSLTPAPGEQYF. CDR3 nucleotides: TGTGCCAGCAGCTTAACGCCGGCACCGGGCGAGCAGTACTTC.

This clonotype was observed at least ten times. V is TRBV6-5 and J is TRBJ1-1, with TRBD1 identical over 7 bases. Trimming removed 0 bases from V and 6 bases from J; junction bases left unmatched: 7. Germline values: CDR1 MNHEY, CDR2 SVGAGI. This CDR3 is 15 amino acids long. Here the CDR3 reads CASSYSTGYRSEAFF. As DNA, the CDR3 is TGTGCCAGCAGTTACTCGACAGGGTACAGGTCTGAAGCTTTCTTT.

This clonotype was observed many times. The chain is built from TRBV9 and TRBJ1-1; D not resolved. Trimming left V 0 bases short and J 1 base short, with 7 bases between. Germline values: CDR1 SGDLS, CDR2 YYNGEE. This CDR3 has 14 residues. The CDR3 region is CASSVGSRNTEAFF. DNA of the CDR3: TGTGCCAGCAGCGTAGGTAGCAGGAACACTGAAGCTTTCTTT.

This clonotype was counted a few times. A read error may produce the germline difference seen at one junction end. The J gene is TRBJ2-6, the V gene TRBV5-1; 9 nucleotides align to TRBD1. The CDR3 totals 15 residues. CDR1 is SGHRS, CDR2 YFSETQ, per germline. The CDR3 loop is CASSENTGGDNPGAF. In DNA, the CDR3 is TGCGCCAGCAGCGAGAATACAGGGGGCGACAACCCTGGCGCTTTC.

This clonotype was seen repeatedly, ten times or more. The V gene is TRBV20-1, the J gene TRBJ1-4; a weak D match, TRBD1 (5 bases). Germline CDR1 reads DFQATT; CDR2 reads SNEGSKA (reference sequence). The CDR3 spans 15 residues. The ends were cut back, 4 bases at V and 1 base at J, with 13 bases in the middle. The CDR3 DNA reads as TGCAGTGCTACTGGAAATGGGGGAACTAATGAAAAACTGTTTTTT. It codes for CSATGNGGTNEKLFF.

This clonotype has a count of ten or more. This chain joins TRBV3-1 and TRBJ2-1, with D unclear. V gave up 1 base and J gave up 15 bases, with 13 bases separating them. The CDR3 spans 12 residues. Germline V lookup: CDR1 LGHDT, CDR2 YNNKEL (reference sequence). This CDR3 is CASSQGSRQRFF. The CDR3 nucleotides read TGTGCCAGCAGCCAAGGTAGTCGTCAACGGTTCTTC.

The table lists this clonotype with many counts. This sequence joins TRBV12-3 or TRBV12-4 and TRBJ2-7; 11 bases are shared with TRBD2. The CDR3 covers 14 residues. V shed 6 bases and J 4 bases; nucleotides not matched to a gene: 5. The CDR3, as DNA: TGTGCCAGCAGACCTAGCGGGGGGCCTTACGAGCAGTACTTC. Translated: CASRPSGGPYEQYF.

This clonotype was seen at least ten times. The V and J genes are TRBV24-1 and TRBJ2-5; possibly TRBD1 for D (6 bases). This CDR3 is built from 15 residues. Looked up from germline, CDR1 is KGHDR and CDR2 is SFDVKD. Deletions cut 2 bases from V and 1 base from J, with 10 bases between. CDR3 protein: CATSDWDISQETQYF. The CDR3 DNA follows: TGTGCCACCAGTGATTGGGACATCTCCCAAGAGACCCAGTACTTC.

There are many counts of this clonotype. This chain connects TRBV11-3 to TRBJ2-1, with D maybe TRBD2 (5 bases). V dropped 3 bases and J dropped 3 bases, with 9 bases sitting between them. The CDR3 spans 14 residues. CDR1 and CDR2 from the germline V gene are SGHNT and YENEEA. DNA of the CDR3: TGTGCCAGCAGCTTGGCCGGGAACTACAATGAGCAGTTCTTC. The encoded protein is CASSLAGNYNEQFF.

The V and J genes are TRBV5-6 and TRBJ1-1; D is undetermined. V was clipped by 1 base and J by 3 bases, with 10 bases between them. CDR1 is SGHDT and CDR2 is YYEEEE in the germline V gene. This CDR3 is 14 amino acids long. Here the CDR3 DNA reads TGTGCCAGCAGCTTGTCTGGCCGCTACACTGAAGCTTTCTTT. Amino acid sequence: CASSLSGRYTEAFF.

This clonotype appeared a few times. The chain employs TRBV25-1 and TRBJ2-1; the D is unclear. CDR3 length: 15 amino acids. Germline V gene lookup returns CDR1 MGHDK and CDR2 SYGVNS. The germline V and J ends were trimmed by 1 base and 5 bases, with 12 bases remaining between them. The CDR3 here is CASSELLDGNNEQFF. The DNA of the CDR3 is TGTGCCAGCAGTGAATTGTTGGACGGTAACAATGAGCAGTTCTTC.

This clonotype was recorded at least ten times. The chain recombines TRBV11-2 with TRBJ2-7, with D perhaps given as TRBD1 or TRBD2 (5 bases each). V was shortened by 10 bases and J by 3 bases, with 13 bases between the two germline ends. The CDR3 runs 12 residues. Germline lookup yields CDR1 SGHAT and CDR2 FQNNGV. The CDR3 DNA is TGTGCCACCAGGGAGTACTTCTACGAGCAGTACTTC. Residues: CATREYFYEQYF.

The chain recombines TRBV7-9 with TRBJ2-7, with D possibly TRBD1 on 5 matching bases. Trimming removed 5 bases at V and 4 bases at J, with 12 bases between. The CDR3 sequence is 13 residues long. CDR1 and CDR2 (germline): SEHNR, FQNEAQ (reference sequence). The DNA for the CDR3 is TGTGCCAGCAGCCTGGACAACCTTTACGAGCAGTACTTC. Translation gives CASSLDNLYEQYF.

The sample holds many counts of this clonotype. V and J are TRBV3-1 and TRBJ2-3; maybe TRBD2 (6 bases). The CDR3 runs to 17 residues. Germline V lookup: CDR1 LGHDT, CDR2 YNNKEL (reference sequence). V was shortened by 1 base and J by 4 bases, with 18 bases between the two germline ends. The chain's CDR3 is CASSQAMGLLPADTQYF. CDR3 DNA sequence: TGTGCCAGCAGCCAAGCAATGGGACTTCTCCCCGCAGATACGCAGTATTTT.

This clonotype was counted at least ten times. DNA for the CDR3: TGTGCCAGCAGCTCACGGGAGCGGGGACAGCGGAGCGAGCAGTACTTC. Encoded protein: CASSSRERGQRSEQYF. The chain is built from TRBV5-8 and TRBJ2-7; possibly TRBD1 or TRBD2 for D (7 bases each). The CDR3 sequence is 16 residues long. Germline loops: CDR1 SGHTS, CDR2 YDEGEE. V was clipped by 3 bases and J by 6 bases, with 22 bases between them.

This clonotype was counted at least ten times. Here the CDR3 reads CASRRKGSSYNEQFF. The CDR3 DNA reads as TGTGCCAGCAGAAGAAAGGGGTCTTCCTACAATGAGCAGTTCTTC. This chain connects TRBV12-3 or TRBV12-4 to TRBJ2-1; D may be TRBD1 (5 bases). The length of the CDR3 is 15 residues. Trimming pared 6 bases from V and 1 base from J, leaving 13 bases between.